This T cell receptor beta chain is drawn from a study of cytomegalovirus exposure and HLA in healthy donors. In the study overall: Membership in the Caucasian-associated ancestry cluster was found for 81% of approximately 430 genotyped donors.

From germline, CDR1 is MNHEY and CDR2 SVGAGI. The CDR3 consists of 14 residues. Trimming took 8 bases from V and 1 from J, leaving 15 bases between them. The PCR employed 60 Vbeta primers together with 13 Jbeta primers. Profiling relied on immunoSEQ multiplex PCR, and the TCRdb table lists in-frame clones only, not all of them. The sample lists some 150,000 clones; around 80% were seen once. On this clone: The target antigen is unknown.

Study-wide results and caveats: Analysis performed later found more than 15,000 TCR beta sequences associated with HLA alleles at 0.05 false discovery rate. The authors later found TCR association rates varying by HLA locus, with DRB1 most and HLA-C fewest. The authors listed 150 to 200 TCR beta chains as cytomegalovirus-associated.

This sequence was found in a man aged 30-40 years in good health and CMV-seropositive. This rearrangement joins TRBV6-5 to TRBJ2-7, with D unclear. Source material: PBMCs. The CDR3 loop reads CASRGSLSSYEQYF. The CDR3 region has the DNA TGTGCCAGCCGAGGAAGCCTCTCTTCCTACGAGCAGTACTTC.